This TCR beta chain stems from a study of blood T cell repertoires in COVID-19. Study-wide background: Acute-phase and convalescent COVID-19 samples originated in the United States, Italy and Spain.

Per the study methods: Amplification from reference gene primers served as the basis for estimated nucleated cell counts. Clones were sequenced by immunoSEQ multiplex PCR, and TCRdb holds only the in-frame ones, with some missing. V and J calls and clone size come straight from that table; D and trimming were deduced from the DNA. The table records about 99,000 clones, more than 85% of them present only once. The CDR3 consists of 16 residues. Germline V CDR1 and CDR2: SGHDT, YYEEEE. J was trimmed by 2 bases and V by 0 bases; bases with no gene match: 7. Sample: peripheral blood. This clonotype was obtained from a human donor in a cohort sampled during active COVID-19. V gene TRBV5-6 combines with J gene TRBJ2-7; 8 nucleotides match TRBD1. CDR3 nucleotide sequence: TGTGCCAGCAGCTTGGCTCCGACAGGGGATCCCTACGAGCAGTACTTC. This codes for CASSLAPTGDPYEQYF.